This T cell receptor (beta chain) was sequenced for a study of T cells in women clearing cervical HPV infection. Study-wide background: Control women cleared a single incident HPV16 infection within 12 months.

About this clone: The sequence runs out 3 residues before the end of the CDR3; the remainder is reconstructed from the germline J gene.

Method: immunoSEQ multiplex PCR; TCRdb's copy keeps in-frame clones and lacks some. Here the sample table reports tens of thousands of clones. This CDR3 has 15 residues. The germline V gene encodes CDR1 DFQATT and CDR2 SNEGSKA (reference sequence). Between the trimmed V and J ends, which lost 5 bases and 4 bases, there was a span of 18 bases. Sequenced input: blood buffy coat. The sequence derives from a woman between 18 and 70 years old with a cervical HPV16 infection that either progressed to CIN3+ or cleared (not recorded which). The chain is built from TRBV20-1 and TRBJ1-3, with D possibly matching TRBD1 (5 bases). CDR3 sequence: CSAPSRPGQGNTIYF. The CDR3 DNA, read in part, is TGCAGTGCTCCTTCCCGGCCAGGGCAAGGAAACACC.